The clone carrying this T cell receptor beta chain was detected only a few times. With 2 bases clipped from V and 4 bases from J, the junction kept 0 bases outside the gene matches. The germline gives CDR1 MDHEN, CDR2 SYDVKM. The CDR3 sequence is 15 residues long. The table came from immunoSEQ multiplex PCR; TCRdb's copy has only in-frame clones and leaves some out. The sample records around 110,000 clones, roughly 90% being singletons. Time point specified: peripheral blood 6 weeks after treatment start. The data are from a study of PD-L1 blockade in urothelial cancer. Sequences were derived from PBMCs, sampled around atezolizumab (anti-PD-L1) treatment. The chain recombines TRBV28 with TRBJ2-2; 11 nucleotides agree with TRBD1. The TCR originated in a man in his fifties or sixties with urothelial cancer. The CDR3 sequence: CASSLGTGGTGELFF. In nucleotides, the CDR3 is TGTGCCAGCAGTTTAGGGACAGGGGGCACCGGGGAGCTGTTTTTT. Full variable domain (missing parts from reference TRBV28 and TRBJ2-2): DVKVTQSSRYLVKRTGEKVFLECVQDMDHENMFWYRQDPGLGLRLIYFSYDVKMKEKGDIPEGYSVSREKKERFSLILESASTNQTSMYLCASSLGTGGTGELFFGEGSRLTVL.